The rows below give T cell receptor beta chains drawn from one sample of a study of T cell changes during pregnancy in multiple sclerosis. The table came from immunoSEQ multiplex PCR; TCRdb's copy has only in-frame clones and leaves some out. The table lists approximately 43,000 clones, less than 95% of them singletons. The sample here was CD8+ T cells from peripheral blood mononuclear cells, taken in the first trimester of pregnancy. The receptors originated from a female donor with multiple sclerosis, enrolled in a pregnancy study. Both conserved end residues are part of each CDR3. D genes are given only for firm matches. Expanded clones get a size class; other rows say once, few or many, or leave the size out.

>-|TRBJ2-3|-|TRBV6-6
TGTGCCAGCAGTCTTACTTCTCCCCCCACAGATACGCAGTATTTT
CASSLTSPPTDTQYF
>few|TRBJ1-1|-|TRBV14
TGTGCCAGCAGCCCTGGGAGCGAAGCTTTCTTT
CASSPGSEAFF
>-|TRBJ2-7|-|TRBV20-1
TGCAGTGCTAGGAGGGTAAACGAGCAGTACTTC
CSARRVNEQYF
>-|TRBJ2-1|TRBD1|TRBV7-9
TGTGCCAGCAGCGAAACCGGGACAGCGAACAATGAGCAGTTCTTC
CASSETGTANNEQFF
>-|TRBJ1-1|-|TRBV13
TGTGCCAGCAGCCTGATTCAGGGGATCAGCACTGAAGCTTTCTTT
CASSLIQGISTEAFF
>-|TRBJ2-5|TRBD1|TRBV6-1
TGTGCCAGCCGAACCTATGACAGGGGGCACGAGACCCAGTACTTC
CASRTYDRGHETQYF
>-|TRBJ1-2|TRBD1|TRBV19
TGTGCCATCCGACAGGGAGGTGGCTACACCTTC
CAIRQGGGYTF
>-|TRBJ2-1|TRBD2|TRBV7-2
TGTGCCAGCAGCCATCGCCTCGAGCGGGATTACAATGAGCAGTTCTTC
CASSHRLERDYNEQFF
>-|TRBJ2-1|-|TRBV2
TGTGCCAGCAGTGAACGGTCCTACAATGAGCAGTTCTTC
CASSERSYNEQFF
>-|TRBJ1-2|-|TRBV6-6
TGTGCCAGCAGGGGTCTTCAGGGTGGCTACACCTTC
CASRGLQGGYTF
>once|TRBJ1-2|-|TRBV4-3
TGCGCCAGCAGCCAACTCCCTTACATGAGGACTAACTATGGCTACACCTTC
CASSQLPYMRTNYGYTF
>-|TRBJ1-2|-|TRBV19
TGTGCCAGTAGACCGGACAGAGAGCTTTTTTATGGCTACACCTTC
CASRPDRELFYGYTF
>-|TRBJ2-1|-|TRBV7-8
TGTGCCAGCACCTTAACCACGGGGGCCTACAATGAGCAGTTCTTC
CASTLTTGAYNEQFF
>-|TRBJ2-3|TRBD2|TRBV4-3
TGCGCCAGCAGCCATCTCTCTAGGGGCGGGGGGGCCCCAGATACGCAGTATTTT
CASSHLSRGGGAPDTQYF
>-|TRBJ1-1|TRBD1|TRBV7-9
TGTGCCAGCAGCTTAGCCACCGGGACAGACACTGAAGCTTTCTTT
CASSLATGTDTEAFF
>once|TRBJ1-5|TRBD1|TRBV28
TGTGCCAGCAGTTTAGGACAGGTCAATCAGCCCCAGCATTTT
CASSLGQVNQPQHF
>-|TRBJ2-3|-|TRBV27
TGTGCCAGCAGCCCTGGAGCGGGCAGCCTTGTTGGGGGGGCCACAGATACGCAGTATTTT
CASSPGAGSLVGGATDTQYF
>-|TRBJ1-5|-|TRBV27
TGTGCCAGCAGTTTATTCCAGGGAGGTAATCAGCCCCAGCATTTT
CASSLFQGGNQPQHF
>-|TRBJ2-1|-|TRBV5-1
TGCGCCAGCAGCGGACAGAACCATGAGCAGTTCTTC
CASSGQNHEQFF
>-|TRBJ2-7|TRBD1|TRBV5-6
TGTGCCAGCAGCGATGGGACAGGGATCTACGAGCAGTACTTC
CASSDGTGIYEQYF
>-|TRBJ2-2|-|TRBV6-1
TGTGCCAGCAGTGAACAGGGCGGCGTCACCGGGGAGCTGTTTTTT
CASSEQGGVTGELFF
>once|TRBJ1-1|-|TRBV10-2
TGCGCCAGCAGTGATGATCGCGGGAACACTGAAGCTTTCTTT
CASSDDRGNTEAFF
>-|TRBJ1-1|-|TRBV5-4
TGTGCCAGCAGCCTTGACACGGTTGAAGCTTTCTTT
CASSLDTVEAFF
>-|TRBJ1-5|-|TRBV7-6
TGTGCCAGCAGCTTACTCGGGGATAGCAATCAGCCCCAGCATTTT
CASSLLGDSNQPQHF
>-|TRBJ2-7|TRBD1|TRBV6-1
TGTGCCAGCAGCGAGACCGGGACAGGGGATTACGAGCAGTACTTC
CASSETGTGDYEQYF
>-|TRBJ2-3|TRBD2|TRBV13
TGTGCCAGCAGCCCGACTAGCGGGGGGATGAGAGATACGCAGTATTTT
CASSPTSGGMRDTQYF
>-|TRBJ2-6|TRBD1|TRBV4-2
TGTGCCAGCGCCGGGACAGGGCGAGCTGGGGCCAACGTCCTGACTTTC
CASAGTGRAGANVLTF
>-|TRBJ2-3|TRBD2|TRBV29-1
TGCAGCGTTGATTCTAGCGGGCAGAATACGCAGTATTTT
CSVDSSGQNTQYF
>-|TRBJ2-3|TRBD2|TRBV11-3
TGTGCCAGCAGCTCGTGGACTAGCGGAAACACAGATACGCAGTATTTT
CASSSWTSGNTDTQYF
>-|TRBJ2-7|TRBD2|TRBV5-4
TGTGCCAGCAGGGAACTAGCGGCCCCAACGGGAGAGCAGTACTTC
CASRELAAPTGEQYF
>-|TRBJ1-5|TRBD1|TRBV11-2
TGTGCCAGCAGCCCGGACAGGGGCTTTGAGCCCCAGCATTTT
CASSPDRGFEPQHF
>-|TRBJ1-2|-|TRBV6-5
TGTGCCAGCAGCCCAGGGGCTAACTATGGCTACACCTTC
CASSPGANYGYTF
>-|TRBJ1-2|-|TRBV7-2
TGTGCCAGCAGCACTGCCTTCCAGGCAGCCGATGGCTACACCTTC
CASSTAFQAADGYTF
>-|TRBJ2-3|TRBD1|TRBV19
TGTGCCAGTAGTACCGGGACAGGGGTAGCAGATACGCAGTATTTT
CASSTGTGVADTQYF
>-|TRBJ1-2|-|TRBV5-1
TGCGCCAGCAGCTTGTCGGGGGGAAGTGGCTACACCTTC
CASSLSGGSGYTF
>-|TRBJ1-1|TRBD1|TRBV9
TGTGCCAGCAGCGTGGACAGGGGCTTATCTCCTGAAGCTTTCTTT
CASSVDRGLSPEAFF
>-|TRBJ2-3|-|TRBV6-5
TGTGCCACCCTGGTAGGGGTTGGGGATACGCAGTATTTT
CATLVGVGDTQYF
>once|TRBJ2-5|-|TRBV29-1
TGCAGCGTTGAGTTACTAGACACCCAAGAGACCCAGTACTTC
CSVELLDTQETQYF
>-|TRBJ1-3|TRBD1|TRBV11-2
TGTGCCAGCAGCTCCGGGACAGACTCTGGAAACACCATATATTTT
CASSSGTDSGNTIYF
>-|TRBJ1-5|-|TRBV19
TGTGCCAGTAGTATTAGGCCAGGGTATAGCAATCAGCCCCAGCATTTT
CASSIRPGYSNQPQHF
>-|TRBJ1-5|-|TRBV27
TGTGCCAGCAGACGTCAGGGGAATCAGCCCCAGCATTTT
CASRRQGNQPQHF
>-|TRBJ1-1|-|TRBV6-1
TGTGCCAGCAGTGAATACACCATGAACACTGAAGCTTTCTTT
CASSEYTMNTEAFF
>few|TRBJ1-3|-|TRBV6-1
TGTGCCAGCAGTGAAGAGCTATACTCTGGAAACACCATATATTTT
CASSEELYSGNTIYF
>-|TRBJ1-1|TRBD1|TRBV7-9
TGTGCCAGCAGCTTAACCGGGACAGTGAACACTGAAGCTTTCTTT
CASSLTGTVNTEAFF
>-|TRBJ1-5|TRBD1|TRBV27
TGTGCCAGCAGTTTATCCGCGACAGGGTTTAATCAGCCCCAGCATTTT
CASSLSATGFNQPQHF
>-|TRBJ2-5|TRBD2|TRBV2
TGTGCCAGCAGGCGGGGGGAGGGCCGAGAGACCCAGTACTTC
CASRRGEGRETQYF
>-|TRBJ1-2|-|TRBV13
TGTGCCAGCAGCCTACTCATGACACCTCTTAACTATGGCTACACCTTC
CASSLLMTPLNYGYTF
>-|TRBJ1-1|TRBD1|TRBV30
TGTGCCTGGGACCAGGGGGGCACTGAAGCTTTCTTT
CAWDQGGTEAFF
>medium-sized|TRBJ1-1|-|TRBV19
TGTGCCAGTAGTACCATGGGGGGTGGTAATGAAGCTTTCTTT
CASSTMGGGNEAFF
>-|TRBJ2-5|TRBD2|TRBV5-4
TGTGCCAGCAGCTTACTAGCGGGAGGGTCCGAGACCCAGTACTTC
CASSLLAGGSETQYF
>-|TRBJ2-1|-|TRBV29-1
TGCAGCGTTGGTTTGAAAAGCGGAGAGCAGTTCTTC
CSVGLKSGEQFF